The 5 T cell receptor beta chains reported below all come from one sample, sequenced in a study of OX40 agonist ivuxolimab in advanced cancers. Only in-frame clones appear in the TCRdb table, and some are missing; sequencing was by immunoSEQ multiplex PCR. This table holds 45,000 to 55,000 clones, approximately 81% found once. The sequencing here drew on CD4+ or CD8+ T cells sorted from blood, taken in a trial of the OX40 agonist ivuxolimab. The receptors were gathered from an adult with an advanced solid tumor such as melanoma, head and neck, liver or kidney cancer.

The chain employs TRBV6-5 and TRBJ2-7; 7 nucleotides align to TRBD1. CDR1 MNHEY and CDR2 SVGAGI come from the germline V gene. V lost 4 bases to trimming and J lost 5 bases; unmatched junction nucleotides: 5. The length of the CDR3 is 13 residues. CDR3 sequence: CASSLTGRDEQYF. CDR3 sequence (DNA): TGTGCCAGCAGTTTGACAGGGCGCGACGAGCAGTACTTC.

The chain joins TRBV5-4 to TRBJ1-2; D gene uncertain. Trimming shortened V by 4 bases and J by 4 bases, and 14 bases separated the two germline ends. There are 14 residues in the CDR3. Germline CDR1 reads SGHNT; CDR2 reads YYREEE (reference sequence). The CDR3 DNA reads TGTGCCAGCAGCCAGGACGGAGGAGGCTATGGCTACACCTTC. Protein product: CASSQDGGGYGYTF.

Comment on this clone: The same CDR3 is also encoded by other DNA sequences in this sample. The chain uses TRBV7-9 and TRBJ1-1; a weak D match, TRBD1 (6 bases). CDR1 and CDR2 (germline): SEHNR, FQNEAQ (reference sequence). Between the trimmed V and J ends, which lost 1 base and 8 bases, there was a span of 11 bases. The CDR3 covers 13 residues. CDR3 sequence (DNA): TGTGCCAGCAGCTTAGGGGGAGGGACAGAAGCTTTCTTT. Translating it yields CASSLGGGTEAFF.

The genes are TRBV7-9 and TRBJ2-7; 8 positions match TRBD2. The CDR3 runs to 13 residues. J was trimmed by 2 bases and V by 5 bases; bases with no gene match: 2. CDR1 is SEHNR, CDR2 FQNEAQ, per germline (reference sequence). Written as DNA, the CDR3 is TGTGCCAGCAGCCCGGGAGGGACCTACGAGCAGTACTTC. Amino acids: CASSPGGTYEQYF.

The genes are TRBV6-1 and TRBJ2-1; D call uncertain. The CDR3 loop spans 15 amino acids. V lost 6 bases, J lost 0 bases, and 12 bases lay in between. Germline CDR1 MNHNS, CDR2 SASEGT. The CDR3 protein is CASSEDQASYNEQFF. CDR3 DNA sequence: TGTGCCAGCAGCGAGGATCAGGCCTCCTACAATGAGCAGTTCTTC.